This TCR beta chain was sequenced for a study of T cells in tuberculosis. The germline V and J ends were trimmed by 6 bases and 3 bases, with 11 bases remaining between them. Germline assignment: CDR1 GTSNPN and CDR2 SVGIG (reference sequence). This CDR3 is built from 12 residues. The data were produced by immunoSEQ multiplex PCR, yet TCRdb's version contains in-frame clones alone and is incomplete. The sample has 35,000 to 55,000 clones; 90% to 95% are singletons. The chain employs TRBV30 and TRBJ1-2; D is unclear. The source of this sequence is a donor aged 10 to 29 with latent tuberculosis or without tuberculosis infection. What was sequenced was PBMCs. CDR3 bases: TGTGCCTGCGCCAGAGACTACTATGGCTACACCTTC. Its protein product is CACARDYYGYTF. The entire variable domain, with the rest obtained from reference TRBV30 and TRBJ1-2, is as follows: SQTIHQWPATLVQPVGSPLSLECTVEGTSNPNLYWYRQAAGRGLQLLFYSVGIGQISSEVPQNLSASRPQDRQFILSSKKLLLSDSGFYLCACARDYYGYTFGSGTRLTVV.